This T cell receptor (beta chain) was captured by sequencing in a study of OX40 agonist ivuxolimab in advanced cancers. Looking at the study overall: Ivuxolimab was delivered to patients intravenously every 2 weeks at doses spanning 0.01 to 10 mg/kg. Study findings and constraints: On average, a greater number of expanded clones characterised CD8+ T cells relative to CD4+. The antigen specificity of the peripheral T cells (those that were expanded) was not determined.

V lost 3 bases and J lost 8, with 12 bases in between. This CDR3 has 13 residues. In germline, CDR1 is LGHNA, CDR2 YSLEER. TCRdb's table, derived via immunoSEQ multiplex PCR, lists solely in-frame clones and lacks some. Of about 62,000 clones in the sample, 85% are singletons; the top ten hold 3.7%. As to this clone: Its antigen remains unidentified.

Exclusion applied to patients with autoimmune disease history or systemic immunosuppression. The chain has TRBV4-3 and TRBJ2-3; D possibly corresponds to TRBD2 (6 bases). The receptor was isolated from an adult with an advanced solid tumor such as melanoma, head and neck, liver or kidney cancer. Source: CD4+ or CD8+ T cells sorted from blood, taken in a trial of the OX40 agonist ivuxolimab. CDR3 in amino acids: CASSHLPRGTQYF. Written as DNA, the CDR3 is TGCGCCAGCAGCCACCTACCGCGGGGTACGCAGTATTTT.